Each of the 30 T cell receptor beta chains below was sequenced from the same sample in a study of cytomegalovirus exposure and HLA in healthy donors. Primers for the PCR totalled 60 Vbeta and 13 Jbeta. Data came from immunoSEQ multiplex PCR; TCRdb stores just in-frame clones and leaves some out. The table includes some 140,000 clones, 76% detected once. The sample consisted of PBMCs. The receptor source for this set is a female donor in good health and CMV-seropositive.

The V and J genes are TRBV14 and TRBJ2-5; TRBD2 aligns across 8 bases. The CDR3 runs to 15 residues. With 4 bases clipped from V and 0 bases from J, the junction kept 4 bases outside the gene matches. Germline CDR1 and CDR2: SGHDN and FVKESK. The DNA for the CDR3 is TGTGCCAGCAGCCCCAGCGGGAGTTACCAAGAGACCCAGTACTTC. It translates to CASSPSGSYQETQYF.

The chain links TRBV19 to TRBJ2-3; TRBD2 might be the D (5 bases). CDR1 is LNHDA, CDR2 SQIVND, per germline (reference sequence). The V and J ends lost 5 bases and 4 bases respectively, with 10 bases between them. This CDR3 spans 13 amino acids. The CDR3 protein is CASSFSAPDTQYF. In DNA, the CDR3 is TGTGCCAGTAGTTTTAGCGCACCAGATACGCAGTATTTT. Drawing the rest from reference TRBV19 and TRBJ2-3, the complete variable domain is DGGITQSPKYLFRKEGQNVTLSCEQNLNHDAMYWYRQDPGQGLRLIYYSQIVNDFQKGDIAEGYSVSREKKESFPLTVTSAQKNPTAFYLCASSFSAPDTQYFGPGTRLTVL.

The genes are TRBV11-2 and TRBJ2-7, with D perhaps TRBD2 (5 bases). The germline V gene encodes CDR1 SGHAT and CDR2 FQNNGV. The V and J ends lost 5 bases and 13 bases respectively, with 15 bases between them. The CDR3 spans 11 residues. The CDR3 here is CASSQGLSAYF. The CDR3 DNA is TGTGCCAGCAGCCAAGGACTGTCAGCCTACTTC.

To note about this clone: Other DNA sequences of this sample code for an identical CDR3. V usage is TRBV9 and J usage is TRBJ2-1; TRBD2 matches 8 bases. Germline CDR1 reads SGDLS; CDR2 reads YYNGEE. The CDR3 runs to 15 residues. V shed 0 bases, J shed 4 bases, and the junction held 3 bases outside the gene matches. CDR3 sequence: CASSVDSGSYNEQFF. CDR3 nucleotides: TGTGCCAGCAGCGTAGACAGCGGGAGTTACAATGAGCAGTTCTTC.

The rearrangement joins TRBV28 to TRBJ1-2, with 7 bases identical to TRBD1. Trimming took 6 bases from V and 8 from J; bases not matched to a gene: 12. The CDR3 consists of 14 residues. Germline V gives CDR1 MDHEN, CDR2 SYDVKM. For the CDR3, the DNA is TGTGCCAGCAGCCCAGAGGGGGCGCGGGGAGGCTACACCTTC. It is translated as CASSPEGARGGYTF.

The V call is TRBV7-2, the J call TRBJ1-4; D is unclear. This CDR3 region has 12 residues. V shed 3 bases and J shed 3 bases, with 2 bases lying between them. Germline assignment: CDR1 SGHTA and CDR2 FQGNSA. The DNA for the CDR3 is TGTGCCAGCAGCTTCTCTAATGAAAAACTGTTTTTT. It is translated as CASSFSNEKLFF.

J is TRBJ1-6 and V is TRBV13; TRBD1 agrees at 7 bases. The CDR3 runs to 15 residues. V trimming: 0 bases; J trimming: 9 bases; junction bases outside the gene matches: 5. Germline loops: CDR1 PRHDT, CDR2 FYEKMQ (reference sequence). The CDR3, as DNA: TGTGCCAGCAGCTTAGGGAGGGACAGTGGTTCACCCCTCCACTTT. Amino acid sequence: CASSLGRDSGSPLHF.

The chain links TRBV10-3 to TRBJ1-3; TRBD1 matches at 7 bases. Germline V gives CDR1 ENHRY, CDR2 SYGVKD. V dropped 6 bases and J dropped 1; count of bases not matched to a gene: 3. CDR3 length equals 14 residues. CDR3 protein: CAIRTGPSGNTIYF. The CDR3 coding sequence is TGTGCCATCAGGACAGGGCCTTCTGGAAACACCATATATTTT.

The V call is TRBV19, the J call TRBJ1-5; the D is unclear. The V end was cut by 5 bases, the J end by 0 bases, with 11 bases between. This CDR3 has 15 residues. From germline, CDR1 is LNHDA and CDR2 SQIVND (reference sequence). CDR3 protein: CASSPRVNSNQPQHF. CDR3 DNA: TGTGCCAGTAGTCCACGGGTTAATAGCAATCAGCCCCAGCATTTT.

This clone was seen only a few times. The J gene is TRBJ2-4, the V gene TRBV6-5; weak D call: TRBD2 (6 bases). Per the germline V gene, CDR1 is MNHEY and CDR2 is SVGAGI. The CDR3 has 14 residues. V gave up 5 bases and J gave up 7 bases, with 15 bases separating them. The CDR3 protein is CASSGMTSLNIQYF. The CDR3 nucleotides are TGTGCCAGCAGTGGAATGACTAGTCTTAACATTCAGTACTTC.

V gene TRBV5-4 combines with J gene TRBJ2-5; 10 nucleotides match TRBD2. CDR3 length equals 15 residues. V shed 0 bases and J 5 bases; nucleotides not matched to a gene: 4. The germline CDR1 and CDR2 sequences are SGHNT and YYREEE (reference sequence). CDR3 in DNA: TGTGCCAGCAGCTTGGAGCTAGCGGGGGTGGAGACCCAGTACTTC. Translating gives CASSLELAGVETQYF.

The chain links TRBV5-1 to TRBJ1-1; D is undetermined. The CDR3 is made up of 15 amino acids. V lost 4 bases and J lost 0, with 13 bases in between. The germline V gene encodes CDR1 SGHRS and CDR2 YFSETQ. The CDR3 sequence is CASSLTSQLNTEAFF. CDR3 nucleotide sequence: TGCGCCAGCAGCCTCACTTCCCAATTGAACACTGAAGCTTTCTTT. The variable domain in full, completed from reference TRBV5-1 and TRBJ1-1, reads KAGVTQTPRYLIKTRGQQVTLSCSPISGHRSVSWYQQTPGQGLQFLFEYFSETQRNKGNFPGRFSGRQFSNSRSEMNVSTLELGDSALYLCASSLTSQLNTEAFFGQGTRLTVV.

The CDR3 sequence is CSVSSGNTIYF. The CDR3 DNA reads as TGCAGCGTATCGTCTGGAAACACCATATATTTT. V gene TRBV29-1 combines with J gene TRBJ1-3; D call uncertain. The CDR3 has 11 amino acids. The V end was cut by 6 bases, the J end by 1 base, with 4 bases between. The germline V gene has CDR1 SQVTM and CDR2 ANQGSEA.

The V call is TRBV6-4, the J call TRBJ2-3; TRBD1 agrees at 9 bases. There are 15 residues in the CDR3. Germline CDR1 MRHNA, CDR2 SNTAGT. Trimming removed 3 bases from V and 5 bases from J; junction bases left unmatched: 6. CDR3 DNA sequence: TGTGCCAGCAGTGAAACAGGGGGCGTGGGAGATACGCAGTATTTT. It encodes CASSETGGVGDTQYF.

V and J are TRBV7-9 and TRBJ2-7, with TRBD2 matching 7 bases. Germline-derived CDR1 and CDR2 are SEHNR and FQNEAQ (reference sequence). With 4 bases clipped from V and 2 bases from J, the junction kept 2 bases outside the gene matches. CDR3 length: 13 residues. DNA of the CDR3: TGTGCCAGCAGCTCAGGGAGGGCCTACGAGCAGTACTTC. This sequence encodes CASSSGRAYEQYF.

V and J are TRBV6-6 and TRBJ2-7; TRBD2 might be the D (6 bases). This CDR3 is 14 amino acids long. From germline, CDR1 is MNHNY and CDR2 SVGAGI (reference sequence). V lost 6 bases and J lost 2, with 14 bases in between. The CDR3 DNA is TGTGCCAGCAGACCGGGGGACCTGACCTACGAGCAGTACTTC. Translated: CASRPGDLTYEQYF.

This sequence joins TRBV4-2 and TRBJ2-1; 11 positions agree with TRBD2. In germline, CDR1 is LGHNA, CDR2 YNFKEQ. The CDR3 covers 16 residues. J gave up 3 bases and V 1 base, and 2 bases lay outside the gene matches. The CDR3 is CASSQGGTSGYNEQFF. CDR3 nucleotide sequence: TGTGCCAGCAGCCAAGGGGGGACTAGCGGCTACAATGAGCAGTTCTTC.

This chain uses TRBV6-1 with TRBJ2-7, with TRBD1 matching 9 bases. Germline CDR1 MNHNS, CDR2 SASEGT. The trim removed 7 bases at V and 1 base at J, leaving 5 bases unmatched. This CDR3 has 14 residues. Here the CDR3 DNA reads TGTGCCAGCAAGCTGGGACAGGGATCCTACGAGCAGTACTTC. This encodes CASKLGQGSYEQYF.

The chain is built from TRBV18 and TRBJ2-3, with 12 bases matching TRBD2. After removal of 4 bases from V and 1 base from J, the junction contained 24 bases not matched to a gene. In germline, CDR1 is KGHSH, CDR2 LQKENI. This CDR3 comprises 23 residues. This CDR3 is CASSRRDRGNSSGRAFCTDTQYF. The DNA of the CDR3 is TGTGCCAGCTCACGACGGGACAGGGGTAATTCTAGCGGGAGGGCATTTTGCACAGATACGCAGTATTTT.

The chain has TRBV6-1 and TRBJ1-2, with 7 bases identical to TRBD1. This CDR3 is 14 amino acids long. CDR1 is MNHNS and CDR2 is SASEGT in the germline V gene. The trim removed 6 bases at V and 3 bases at J, leaving 7 bases unmatched. The CDR3 here is CASRARGTDYGYTF. DNA for the CDR3: TGTGCCAGCAGAGCTAGAGGGACAGACTATGGCTACACCTTC.

The chain recombines TRBV5-1 with TRBJ2-5; 13 bases line up with TRBD2. This CDR3 spans 18 amino acids. Germline V lookup: CDR1 SGHRS, CDR2 YFSETQ. V lost 4 bases and J lost 1; bases outside the gene matches: 10. The chain's CDR3 is CASSPRRGLAGAQETQYF. The CDR3, as DNA: TGCGCCAGCAGCCCCCGTAGAGGACTAGCGGGGGCCCAAGAGACCCAGTACTTC.

The chain links TRBV10-3 to TRBJ2-7; the match to TRBD2 covers 7 bases. Germline CDR1 ENHRY, CDR2 SYGVKD. V lost 4 bases, J lost 3 bases, and 3 bases stayed unmatched. The CDR3 sequence is 13 residues long. DNA for the CDR3: TGTGCCATCAGTGCAGCGGGAAGCTACGAGCAGTACTTC. It is translated as CAISAAGSYEQYF.

This chain joins TRBV7-2 and TRBJ2-5, with 7 bases fitting TRBD2. The closer fit of TRBJ2-7 to the DNA end suggests the J call may be wrong. Germline assignment: CDR1 SGHTA and CDR2 FQGNSA. This CDR3 is 15 amino acids long. Written as DNA, the CDR3 is TGTGCCAGCAGCTTAAGCTTTCGGGGGGACTACGAGCAGTACTTC. It encodes CASSLSFRGDYEQYF.

This chain connects TRBV4-1 to TRBJ2-7; possibly TRBD2 for D (5 bases). The CDR3 runs 17 residues. Germline CDR1 is MGHRA and CDR2 is YSYEKL. Trimming took 1 base from V and 3 from J, leaving 19 bases between them. The CDR3 region has the DNA TGCGCCAGCAGCCAAGGAAAGGCGGGCGCCGGGCACTACGAGCAGTACTTC. The encoded protein is CASSQGKAGAGHYEQYF.

The gene calls are TRBV6-5 and TRBJ1-1; D gene unclear. The CDR3 runs to 13 residues. Germline V CDR1 and CDR2: MNHEY, SVGAGI. V lost 10 bases and J 1 base, leaving 13 bases between the germline ends. This CDR3 reads CATKRGPNTEAFF. CDR3 coding DNA: TGTGCCACCAAGCGAGGGCCGAACACTGAAGCTTTCTTT.

This clone has just one count. V and J are TRBV19 and TRBJ1-1, with D unclear. The CDR3 runs 15 residues. Trimming left V 6 bases short and J 0 bases short, with 14 bases between. Germline CDR1 is LNHDA and CDR2 is SQIVND (reference sequence). For the CDR3, the DNA is TGTGCCAGTAGCGTCGGGAAGCACATGAACACTGAAGCTTTCTTT. Translation: CASSVGKHMNTEAFF.

The chain links TRBV6-1 to TRBJ2-1; 12 bases are shared with TRBD2. J lost 6 bases, V lost 4 bases, and 7 bases had no gene match. In germline, CDR1 is MNHNS, CDR2 SASEGT. This CDR3 has 16 amino acids. The DNA of the CDR3 is TGTGCCAGCAGTGGTCAACTACTAGCGGGAGGCAATGAGCAGTTCTTC. Translating it yields CASSGQLLAGGNEQFF.

This chain uses TRBV5-4 with TRBJ2-5; 10 nucleotides match TRBD1. Germline-derived CDR1 and CDR2 are SGHNT and YYREEE (reference sequence). V shed 5 bases, J shed 2 bases, and the junction held 9 bases outside the gene matches. The CDR3 runs to 16 residues. The DNA for the CDR3 is TGTGCCAGCAGGTTTGGGACGGGACAGGGGCAAGAGACCCAGTACTTC. It yields the protein CASRFGTGQGQETQYF.

This clone was detected a few times. The J gene is TRBJ2-6, the V gene TRBV7-3; TRBD1 agrees at 8 bases. V lost 1 base to trimming and J lost 0 bases; unmatched junction nucleotides: 5. CDR3 length: 18 amino acids. CDR1 and CDR2 from the germline V gene are SGHTA and FQGTGA. CDR3 region: CASSLSDRGLSGANVLTF. For the CDR3, the DNA is TGTGCCAGCAGCTTAAGTGACAGGGGTCTCTCTGGGGCCAACGTCCTGACTTTC.

The chain combines TRBV5-4 with TRBJ2-5; weak D call: TRBD1 (6 bases). CDR1 and CDR2 (germline): SGHNT, YYREEE (reference sequence). The CDR3 has 13 residues. The V gene lost 5 bases and the J gene lost 5 bases, with 13 bases spanning the gap. The CDR3 spells CASRLQGYETQYF. In nucleotides, the CDR3 is TGTGCCAGCAGACTACAGGGATACGAGACCCAGTACTTC.